Each of the 24 T cell receptor beta chains below was sequenced from the same sample in a study of OX40 agonist ivuxolimab in advanced cancers. Measured with immunoSEQ multiplex PCR; TCRdb has only the in-frame clones, and not every one. In the table there are about 57,000 clones, nearly 85% of which are singletons. Material: CD4+ or CD8+ T cells sorted from blood, obtained in a trial of the OX40 agonist ivuxolimab. The receptors originated from an adult with an advanced solid tumor such as melanoma, head and neck, liver or kidney cancer.

This CDR3 reads CASSTGTGSYNEQFF. The CDR3 DNA reads TGTGCCAGCAGCACGGGGACAGGGTCCTACAATGAGCAGTTCTTC. The rearrangement joins TRBV11-2 to TRBJ2-1; 9 bases are a match to TRBD1. With 5 bases clipped from V and 1 base from J, the junction kept 3 bases outside the gene matches. The CDR3 loop spans 15 amino acids. Per the germline V gene, CDR1 is SGHAT and CDR2 is FQNNGV.

The chain has TRBV4-1 and TRBJ1-2; 8 positions agree with TRBD1. The length of the CDR3 is 16 residues. Germline values: CDR1 MGHRA, CDR2 YSYEKL. The V segment lost 4 bases and the J segment 8 bases; nucleotides outside the gene matches: 15. Here the CDR3 reads CASSPVGARGPVGYTF. CDR3 bases: TGCGCCAGCAGCCCCGTAGGGGCCAGGGGGCCGGTGGGCTACACCTTC.

This clone showed up just once. The chain employs TRBV6-5 and TRBJ2-7; TRBD2 matches at 7 bases. The J segment lost 4 bases and the V segment lost 5 bases, leaving 11 bases of the junction unmatched. The CDR3 is made up of 15 amino acids. Germline V gene data show CDR1 as MNHEY and CDR2 as SVGAGI. Here the CDR3 DNA reads TGTGCCAGCAGTGTGGGAGGACTAGGTTCTTACGAGCAGTACTTC. Translated: CASSVGGLGSYEQYF.

The chain is built from TRBV10-1 and TRBJ2-3; no clear D. V was pared by 6 bases and J by 0 bases, with 7 bases between. This CDR3 is built from 13 residues. The V gene's germline CDR1 is WNHNN and CDR2 SYGVQD (reference sequence). CDR3 in DNA: TGCGCCAGCAGGGCGGCTAGCACAGATACGCAGTATTTT. Translation: CASRAASTDTQYF.

CDR3 nucleotide sequence: TGTGCCAGCAGCTCCCCCGCTGGTCGTCGCTCCTACAATGAGCAGTTCTTC. This translates into CASSSPAGRRSYNEQFF. The chain is built from TRBV11-2 and TRBJ2-1; D uncertain. The length of the CDR3 is 17 residues. The V end lost 4 bases, the J end lost 0 bases, and 16 bases lay between the germline ends. Germline loops: CDR1 SGHAT, CDR2 FQNNGV.

V and J are TRBV2 and TRBJ2-7; TRBD2 agrees at 15 bases. The trim removed 3 bases at V and 3 bases at J, leaving 9 bases unmatched. This CDR3 has 18 residues. Germline CDR1 and CDR2: SNHLY and FYNNEI. CDR3 in DNA: TGTGCCAGCAGTGAGGGCTGGACTAGCGGGAGGGGAAACTACGAGCAGTACTTC. It is translated as CASSEGWTSGRGNYEQYF.

V usage is TRBV7-8 and J usage is TRBJ2-3; 9 bases are a match to TRBD2. Germline V gene lookup returns CDR1 SGHVS and CDR2 FQNEAQ. This CDR3 spans 15 amino acids. V lost 8 bases, J lost 3 bases, and 9 bases stayed unmatched. The CDR3 DNA sequence: TGTGCCAGCGGGAAGGGCAGCGGGAGGACAGATACGCAGTATTTT. Translated, it gives CASGKGSGRTDTQYF.

The rearrangement uses TRBV6-5 and TRBJ2-2, with TRBD1 identical over 8 bases. The germline V gene has CDR1 MNHEY and CDR2 SVGAGI. The CDR3 sequence is 14 residues long. Trimming cost V 5 bases and J 4 bases; bases outside gene matches: 3. DNA for the CDR3: TGTGCCAGCAGTGAAGACAGGGGCACCGGGGAGCTGTTTTTT. As protein: CASSEDRGTGELFF.

The rearrangement uses TRBV2 and TRBJ1-1; possibly TRBD1 for D (6 bases). This CDR3 comprises 15 residues. Germline V gene data show CDR1 as SNHLY and CDR2 as FYNNEI. V lost 6 bases to trimming and J lost 0 bases, with 14 bases between them. CDR3 in amino acids: CASRRWDTLNTEAFF. The CDR3 DNA reads as TGTGCCAGCAGACGGTGGGACACTCTGAACACTGAAGCTTTCTTT.

In its sample, this clone ranks as medium-sized. V and J are TRBV6-1 and TRBJ1-4; tentatively, D is TRBD1 (6 bases). This CDR3 region has 11 residues. In germline, CDR1 is MNHNS, CDR2 SASEGT. V lost 6 bases and J lost 15, with 14 bases in between. The CDR3 DNA sequence: TGTGCCAGCAGGGGGGACATCGCTTTGTTTTTT. Its protein product is CASRGDIALFF.

This clone appeared a single time. The chain couples TRBV12-5 to TRBJ2-5; D uncertain. Per germline, CDR1 LGHNT and CDR2 FRNRAP. Deletions cut 1 base from V and 2 bases from J, with 5 bases between. CDR3 size: 13 residues. The CDR3 here is CASGLDSQETQYF. CDR3 sequence (DNA): TGTGCTAGTGGTTTGGACAGTCAAGAGACCCAGTACTTC.

J is TRBJ2-7 and V is TRBV29-1; 8 bases map to TRBD1. CDR1 is SQVTM and CDR2 is ANQGSEA in the germline V gene. This CDR3 spans 13 amino acids. Trimming at V came to 6 bases and at J to 6 bases, leaving 10 bases not matched to a gene. CDR3 in amino acids: CSVRTGTPPEQYF. The CDR3 DNA sequence: TGCAGCGTCAGGACAGGGACCCCCCCCGAGCAGTACTTC.

There are a few counts of this clone. DNA for the CDR3: TGTGCCCCCAGGGCAGGGGGCTATGGCTACACCTTC. Translating gives CAPRAGGYGYTF. This chain links TRBV7-9 with TRBJ1-2; 7 bases align to TRBD1. Germline V gene lookup returns CDR1 SEHNR and CDR2 FQNEAQ (reference sequence). The CDR3 is made up of 12 amino acids. The V segment lost 11 bases and the J segment 4 bases; nucleotides outside the gene matches: 7.

The V call is TRBV7-2, the J call TRBJ2-7; weak D call: TRBD2 (5 bases). CDR1 is SGHTA, CDR2 FQGNSA, per germline. The CDR3 runs to 15 residues. The V end was cut by 5 bases, the J end by 3 bases, with 17 bases between. The CDR3, as DNA: TGTGCCAGCAGCCAATCTCCGGGAAACCTCTACGAGCAGTACTTC. This gives the protein CASSQSPGNLYEQYF.

The chain joins TRBV27 to TRBJ2-5, with 8 bases that match TRBD2. The end of the DNA is better explained by TRBJ2-7, so the J call may be wrong. This CDR3 is 14 amino acids long. CDR1 MNHEY and CDR2 SMNVEV come from the germline V gene (reference sequence). The CDR3 coding sequence is TGTGCCAGCAGTAGAAGCGGGAGACCCTACGAGCAGTACTTC. Translated: CASSRSGRPYEQYF.

The chain is built from TRBV5-5 and TRBJ2-2; tentative D call: TRBD2 (6 bases). V was clipped by 3 bases and J by 4 bases, with 10 bases between them. This CDR3 has 14 residues. Germline V lookup: CDR1 SGHKS, CDR2 YYEKEE (reference sequence). CDR3 coding DNA: TGTGCCAGCAGCTATGGAGGGAGCACCGGGGAGCTGTTTTTT. Translated: CASSYGGSTGELFF.

The chain uses TRBV15 and TRBJ2-2; no definite D call. This CDR3 is built from 15 residues. V lost 7 bases to trimming and J lost 5 bases, with 17 bases between them. Germline V gene sequence: CDR1 LNHNV, CDR2 YYDKDF (reference sequence). The CDR3 loop is CATIEGGVNTGELFF. In nucleotides, the CDR3 is TGTGCCACCATAGAAGGCGGTGTGAATACCGGGGAGCTGTTTTTT.

This rearrangement joins TRBV5-5 to TRBJ1-5; unclear D gene. The V gene lost 4 bases and the J gene lost 7 bases, with 15 bases spanning the gap. Germline assignment: CDR1 SGHKS and CDR2 YYEKEE (reference sequence). The CDR3 spans 14 residues. The CDR3 DNA sequence: TGTGCCAGCAGCGGGAACAGACCTTCCCAGCCCCAGCATTTT. Amino acids: CASSGNRPSQPQHF.

There are a few counts of this clone. This chain joins TRBV18 and TRBJ1-4, with unresolved D. V lost 5 bases, J lost 2 bases, and 6 bases lay in between. Germline V gives CDR1 KGHSH, CDR2 LQKENI. This CDR3 is built from 13 residues. The CDR3 loop is CASSKRTNEKLFF. CDR3 sequence (DNA): TGTGCCAGCTCAAAGAGGACTAATGAAAAACTGTTTTTT.

The rearrangement uses TRBV19 and TRBJ1-1; 8 bases map to TRBD1. The length of the CDR3 is 15 residues. Trimming cost V 5 bases and J 5 bases; bases outside gene matches: 10. CDR1 LNHDA and CDR2 SQIVND come from the germline V gene (reference sequence). In DNA form, the CDR3 reads TGTGCCAGTAGTGTGATGGGACAGGCGAGAACTGAAGCTTTCTTT. Protein sequence: CASSVMGQARTEAFF.

The chain combines TRBV2 with TRBJ2-7; TRBD1 aligns across 8 bases. CDR3 size: 15 residues. The J segment lost 0 bases and the V segment lost 6 bases, leaving 7 bases of the junction unmatched. Germline CDR1 is SNHLY and CDR2 is FYNNEI. CDR3 bases: TGTGCCAGCAGACCTACCGGGACAGGCTCCTACGAGCAGTACTTC. Translation: CASRPTGTGSYEQYF. Supplemented by reference TRBV2 and TRBJ2-7, the full variable domain reads EPEVTQTPSHQVTQMGQEVILRCVPISNHLYFYWYRQILGQKVEFLVSFYNNEISEKSEIFDDQFSVERPDGSNFTLKIRSTKLEDSAMYFCASRPTGTGSYEQYFGPGTRLTVT.

The rearrangement uses TRBV5-6 and TRBJ2-6, with 7 bases identical to TRBD1. This CDR3 spans 16 amino acids. Germline CDR1 reads SGHDT; CDR2 reads YYEEEE. V shed 4 bases and J 1 base; nucleotides not matched to a gene: 5. The CDR3 region is CASSRTGMSGANVLTF. The CDR3 DNA sequence: TGTGCCAGCAGCCGGACAGGTATGTCTGGGGCCAACGTCCTGACTTTC. The complete variable domain, with remaining parts taken from reference TRBV5-6 and TRBJ2-6, reads DAGVTQSPTHLIKTRGQQVTLRCSPKSGHDTVSWYQQALGQGPQFIFQYYEEEERQRGNFPDRFSGHQFPNYSSELNVNALLLGDSALYLCASSRTGMSGANVLTFGAGSRLTVL.

The rearrangement uses TRBV28 and TRBJ1-2, with D possibly matching TRBD1 (5 bases). Germline loops: CDR1 MDHEN, CDR2 SYDVKM. The V end was cut by 6 bases, the J end by 4 bases, with 15 bases between. CDR3 length: 14 amino acids. CDR3 DNA sequence: TGTGCCAGCAGCACCCCGGACACAATCTATGGCTACACCTTC. The encoded protein is CASSTPDTIYGYTF.

This sequence joins TRBV7-8 and TRBJ2-7; TRBD2 matches at 8 bases. J gave up 2 bases and V 4 bases, and 7 bases lay outside the gene matches. CDR3 size: 15 residues. Germline-derived CDR1 and CDR2 are SGHVS and FQNEAQ. The CDR3 reads CASSWETSGPYEQYF. The CDR3 region has the DNA TGTGCCAGCAGCTGGGAAACTAGCGGCCCCTACGAGCAGTACTTC.